These T cell receptor beta chains were read from a single sample in a study of cytomegalovirus exposure and HLA in healthy donors. TCRdb keeps only in-frame clones here, not all; method: immunoSEQ multiplex PCR. The table has some 260,000 clones, 87% seen once. The sample comprised PBMCs. These receptors came from a man younger than 30 in good health and CMV-seropositive. Both conserved end residues are part of each CDR3. Fields, in order: CDR3 length, clone size, D gene, J gene, V gene, CDR3 protein, CDR3 DNA. D genes are given only for firm matches. Clone size appears in some rows only: once, few, many, or a class for an expanded clone.

17,-,-,TRBJ1-1,TRBV2,CASSEALQGSKTTEAFF,TGTGCCAGCAGTGAAGCCCTGCAGGGATCTAAGACCACTGAAGCTTTCTTT
19,-,TRBD2,TRBJ2-2,TRBV11-2,CASSLNGLAGAGNTGELFF,TGTGCCAGCAGCTTAAACGGACTAGCGGGAGCGGGTAACACCGGGGAGCTGTTTTTT
14,-,-,TRBJ1-2,TRBV6-4,CASSEAWGDYGYTF,TGTGCCAGCAGTGAGGCGTGGGGAGACTATGGCTACACCTTC
15,-,TRBD2,TRBJ2-1,TRBV19,CASSPSGSSYNEQFF,TGTGCCAGTAGTCCAAGCGGGAGCTCCTACAATGAGCAGTTCTTC
14,-,-,TRBJ2-3,TRBV13,CASSLRLVTDTQYF,TGTGCCAGCAGCCTGCGGCTAGTTACAGATACGCAGTATTTT
15,once,TRBD1,TRBJ1-1,TRBV5-6,CASSWGTGRNTEAFF,TGTGCCAGCAGCTGGGGGACAGGGAGGAACACTGAAGCTTTCTTT
14,-,-,TRBJ1-5,TRBV18,CASSSRDGNQPQHF,TGTGCCAGCTCATCCCGGGACGGGAATCAGCCCCAGCATTTT
16,few,TRBD1,TRBJ1-1,TRBV7-7,CASSPHRQGKVTEAFF,TGTGCCAGCAGCCCCCACAGACAGGGTAAGGTCACTGAAGCTTTCTTT
18,-,TRBD1,TRBJ2-7,TRBV5-1,CASSPLPGTGDSSYEQYF,TGCGCCAGCAGCCCCCTTCCCGGGACAGGGGACAGCTCCTACGAGCAGTACTTC
14,-,-,TRBJ1-4,TRBV5-1,CASSPTTGREKLFF,TGCGCCAGCAGCCCTACGACAGGTCGTGAAAAACTGTTTTTT
18,-,TRBD2,TRBJ2-1,TRBV5-4,CASSLEPSGRRSYNEQFF,TGTGCCAGCAGCTTGGAGCCTAGCGGGAGGCGCTCCTACAATGAGCAGTTCTTC
19,-,-,TRBJ2-5,TRBV12-2,CASRLGNSAGTSVQETQYF,TGTGCAAGTCGCTTAGGGAATTCGGCCGGGACTAGCGTACAAGAGACCCAGTACTTC
13,-,-,TRBJ2-7,TRBV19,CASSTDGPYEQYF,TGTGCCAGTAGTACCGACGGTCCCTACGAGCAGTACTTC
14,-,-,TRBJ2-1,TRBV25-1,CASSGRSSYNEQFF,TGTGCCAGCAGTGGTAGGAGCTCCTACAATGAGCAGTTCTTC
12,-,-,TRBJ2-5,TRBV10-3,CAISDLEETQYF,TGTGCCATCAGTGATCTGGAAGAGACCCAGTACTTC
13,once,TRBD2,TRBJ2-7,TRBV7-3,CASSSSGLAAAHF,TGTGCCAGCAGCTCTTCCGGACTAGCGGCCGCTCACTTC
15,once,-,TRBJ1-3,TRBV18,CASSRGTLSGNTIYF,TGTGCCAGCTCGCGCGGGACACTCTCTGGAAACACCATATATTTT
14,-,TRBD1,TRBJ2-7,TRBV5-1,CASSIDRGPYEQYF,TGCGCCAGCAGCATCGACAGGGGCCCCTACGAGCAGTACTTC
16,-,-,TRBJ1-4,TRBV25-1,CASSELHEGRREKLFF,TGTGCCAGCAGTGAATTACATGAGGGTAGGAGGGAAAAACTGTTTTTT
16,-,TRBD2,TRBJ2-3,TRBV7-3,CASSSSSGTSTDTQYF,TGTGCCAGCAGCTCCTCTAGCGGCACTAGCACAGATACGCAGTATTTT
13,once,-,TRBJ1-1,TRBV6-5,CASSYSGATEAFF,TGTGCCAGCAGTTACTCAGGGGCCACTGAAGCTTTCTTT
15,-,TRBD2,TRBJ2-7,TRBV2,CASSEGLAASYEQYF,TGTGCCAGCAGTGAAGGACTAGCGGCCTCCTACGAGCAGTACTTC
15,few,TRBD1,TRBJ1-1,TRBV4-1,CASTTIDRENTEAFF,TGCGCCAGCACCACTATCGACAGGGAGAACACTGAAGCTTTCTTT
15,-,TRBD1,TRBJ2-7,TRBV11-2,CASSLVAQGVYEQYF,TGTGCCAGCAGCTTAGTCGCACAGGGGGTCTACGAGCAGTACTTC
15,-,-,TRBJ2-7,TRBV11-1,CASSISGSRGYEQYF,TGTGCCAGCAGCATATCCGGGTCCCGAGGGTACGAGCAGTACTTC
14,-,TRBD1,TRBJ1-5,TRBV6-5,CASSQDRANQPQHF,TGTGCCAGCAGTCAAGACAGGGCCAATCAGCCCCAGCATTTT
16,-,-,TRBJ2-3,TRBV5-1,CASSLASGGVTDTQYF,TGCGCCAGCAGCTTGGCATCTGGAGGAGTCACAGATACGCAGTATTTT